This T cell receptor (beta chain) was found in a study of blood T cell repertoires in COVID-19. Background on the study: Spain, Italy and the United States supplied samples that represented acute and convalescent COVID-19. From T cells, B-cell-depleted T cells, or PBMCs came the material, which was cDNA or gDNA.

In the original workflow: Estimation of nucleated cell counts relied on the amplification of reference gene primers. Sequencing used immunoSEQ multiplex PCR; TCRdb keeps in-frame clones, though not all of them. The V and J calls and clone size were taken over from that table, and D and trimming were inferred from the DNA. Of about 480,000 clones listed, roughly 85% are singletons. Recruitment covered some 25 US areas and drew participants whose ages spanned about 18 to 100 years. Germline V gives CDR1 SEHNR, CDR2 FQNEAQ (reference sequence). J lost 2 bases, V lost 5 bases, and 6 bases had no gene match. This CDR3 comprises 15 residues.

This rearrangement joins TRBV7-9 to TRBJ2-7, with TRBD1 matching over 10 bases. Specimen: PBMCs or T cells enriched from blood (not recorded which). The origin of this receptor is a young woman with acute COVID-19. In DNA form, the CDR3 reads TGTGCCAGCAGCAAGGGACAGGGGTTGGCCTACGAGCAGTACTTC. Protein: CASSKGQGLAYEQYF.